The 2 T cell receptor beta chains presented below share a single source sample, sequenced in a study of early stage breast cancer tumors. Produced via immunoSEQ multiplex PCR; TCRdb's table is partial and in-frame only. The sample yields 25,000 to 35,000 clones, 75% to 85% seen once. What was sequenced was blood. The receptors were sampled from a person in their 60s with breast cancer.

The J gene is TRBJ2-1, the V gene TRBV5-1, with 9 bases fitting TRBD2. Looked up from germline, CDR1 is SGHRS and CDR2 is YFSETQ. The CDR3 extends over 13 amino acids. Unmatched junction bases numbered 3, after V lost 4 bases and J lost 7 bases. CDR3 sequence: CASSPGLANEQFF. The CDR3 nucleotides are TGCGCCAGCAGCCCCGGACTAGCGAATGAGCAGTTCTTC.

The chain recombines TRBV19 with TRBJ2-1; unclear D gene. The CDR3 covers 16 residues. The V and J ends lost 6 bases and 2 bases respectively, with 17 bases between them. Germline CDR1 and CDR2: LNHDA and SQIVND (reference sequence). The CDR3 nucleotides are TGTGCCAGTAGCCCACAAGGAGCCCCCACCTACAATGAGCAGTTCTTC. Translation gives CASSPQGAPTYNEQFF. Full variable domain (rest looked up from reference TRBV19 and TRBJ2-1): DGGITQSPKYLFRKEGQNVTLSCEQNLNHDAMYWYRQDPGQGLRLIYYSQIVNDFQKGDIAEGYSVSREKKESFPLTVTSAQKNPTAFYLCASSPQGAPTYNEQFFGPGTRLTVL.